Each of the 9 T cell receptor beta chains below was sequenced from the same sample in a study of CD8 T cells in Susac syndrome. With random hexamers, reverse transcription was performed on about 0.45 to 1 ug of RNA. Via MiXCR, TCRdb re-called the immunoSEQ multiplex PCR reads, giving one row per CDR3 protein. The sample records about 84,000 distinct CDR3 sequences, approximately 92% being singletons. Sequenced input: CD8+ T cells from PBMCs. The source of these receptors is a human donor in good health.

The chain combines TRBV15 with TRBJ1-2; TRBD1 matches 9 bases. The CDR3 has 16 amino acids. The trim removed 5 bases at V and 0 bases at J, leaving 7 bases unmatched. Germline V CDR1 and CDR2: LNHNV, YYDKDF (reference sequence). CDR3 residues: CATSAGTGTSNYGYTF. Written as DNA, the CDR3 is TGTGCCACCAGCGCCGGGACAGGGACGTCTAACTATGGCTACACCTTC.

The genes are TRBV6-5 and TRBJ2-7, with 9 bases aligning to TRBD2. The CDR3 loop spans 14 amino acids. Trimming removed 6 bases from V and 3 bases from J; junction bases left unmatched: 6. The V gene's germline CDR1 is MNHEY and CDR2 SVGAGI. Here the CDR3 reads CASRGSGGLYEQYF. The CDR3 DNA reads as TGTGCCAGCAGGGGTAGCGGGGGCCTCTACGAGCAGTACTTC.

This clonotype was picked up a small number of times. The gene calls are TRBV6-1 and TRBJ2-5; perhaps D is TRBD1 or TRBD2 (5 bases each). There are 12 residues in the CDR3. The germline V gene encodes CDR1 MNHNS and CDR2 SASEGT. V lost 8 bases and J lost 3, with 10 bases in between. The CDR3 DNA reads TGTGCCAGCTGGGGGTTCGAAGAGACCCAGTACTTC. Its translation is CASWGFEETQYF.

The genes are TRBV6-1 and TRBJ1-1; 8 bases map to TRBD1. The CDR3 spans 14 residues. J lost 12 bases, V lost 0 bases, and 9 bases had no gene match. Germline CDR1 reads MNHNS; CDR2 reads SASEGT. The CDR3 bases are TGTGCCAGCAGTGAAGCCCTGAGACAGGGGAGTTCTTTCTTT. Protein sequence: CASSEALRQGSSFF.

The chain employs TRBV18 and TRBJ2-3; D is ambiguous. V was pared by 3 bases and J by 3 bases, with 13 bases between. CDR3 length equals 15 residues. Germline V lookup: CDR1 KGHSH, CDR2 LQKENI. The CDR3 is CASSPAQRPTDTQYF. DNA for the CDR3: TGTGCCAGCTCACCGGCGCAGAGACCGACAGATACGCAGTATTTT.

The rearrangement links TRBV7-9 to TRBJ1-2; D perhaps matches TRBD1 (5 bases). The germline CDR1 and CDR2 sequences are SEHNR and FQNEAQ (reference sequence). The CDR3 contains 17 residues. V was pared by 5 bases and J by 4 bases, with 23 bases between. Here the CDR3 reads CASSVLPGRQGRYGYTF. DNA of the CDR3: TGTGCCAGCAGCGTACTGCCGGGACGGCAAGGGCGCTATGGCTACACCTTC.

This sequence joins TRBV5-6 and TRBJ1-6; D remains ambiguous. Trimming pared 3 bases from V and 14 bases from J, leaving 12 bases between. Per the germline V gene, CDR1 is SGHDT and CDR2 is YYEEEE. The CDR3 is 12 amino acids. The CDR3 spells CASSSGSFSLHF. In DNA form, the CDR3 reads TGTGCCAGCAGCTCTGGTAGCTTCTCCCTCCACTTT. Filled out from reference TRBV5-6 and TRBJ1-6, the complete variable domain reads DAGVTQSPTHLIKTRGQQVTLRCSPKSGHDTVSWYQQALGQGPQFIFQYYEEEERQRGNFPDRFSGHQFPNYSSELNVNALLLGDSALYLCASSSGSFSLHFGNGTRLTVT.

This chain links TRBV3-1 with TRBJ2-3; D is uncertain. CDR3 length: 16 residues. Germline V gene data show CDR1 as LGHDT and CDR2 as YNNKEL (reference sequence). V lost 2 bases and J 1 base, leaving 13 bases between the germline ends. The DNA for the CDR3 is TGTGCCAGCAGCCAATCTAGGGTTTACGGCACAGATACGCAGTATTTT. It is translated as CASSQSRVYGTDTQYF.

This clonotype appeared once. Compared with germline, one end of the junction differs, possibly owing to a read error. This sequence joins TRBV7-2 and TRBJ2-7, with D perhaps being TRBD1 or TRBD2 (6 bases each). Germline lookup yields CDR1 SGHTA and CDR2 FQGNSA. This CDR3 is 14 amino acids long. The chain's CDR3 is CASSHPDGGGERYF. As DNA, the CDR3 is TGTGCCAGCAGCCACCCCGATGGGGGCGGGGAGCGGTACTTC.